This T cell receptor (beta chain) was captured by sequencing in a study of blood T cell repertoires in COVID-19. Across the whole study: From the United States, Italy and Spain came samples of acute and convalescent COVID-19.

TCRdb keeps only in-frame clones here, not all; method: immunoSEQ multiplex PCR. The sample has approximately 200,000 clones, around four fifths seen once. Patients at the Seattle site were enrolled during active infection and followed longitudinally. The specimen was peripheral blood. This receptor was identified in a woman of 80 years or more with COVID-19, enrolled during active disease.

The CDR3 loop reads CASSYFGHGGETQYF. The CDR3 DNA reads as TGTGCCAGCAGTTATTTTGGACACGGGGGAGAGACCCAGTACTTC. V usage is TRBV6-5 and J usage is TRBJ2-5; D might be TRBD2 (6 bases). From germline, CDR1 is MNHEY and CDR2 SVGAGI. The germline V and J ends were trimmed by 3 bases and 4 bases, with 15 bases remaining between them. This CDR3 contains 15 residues.